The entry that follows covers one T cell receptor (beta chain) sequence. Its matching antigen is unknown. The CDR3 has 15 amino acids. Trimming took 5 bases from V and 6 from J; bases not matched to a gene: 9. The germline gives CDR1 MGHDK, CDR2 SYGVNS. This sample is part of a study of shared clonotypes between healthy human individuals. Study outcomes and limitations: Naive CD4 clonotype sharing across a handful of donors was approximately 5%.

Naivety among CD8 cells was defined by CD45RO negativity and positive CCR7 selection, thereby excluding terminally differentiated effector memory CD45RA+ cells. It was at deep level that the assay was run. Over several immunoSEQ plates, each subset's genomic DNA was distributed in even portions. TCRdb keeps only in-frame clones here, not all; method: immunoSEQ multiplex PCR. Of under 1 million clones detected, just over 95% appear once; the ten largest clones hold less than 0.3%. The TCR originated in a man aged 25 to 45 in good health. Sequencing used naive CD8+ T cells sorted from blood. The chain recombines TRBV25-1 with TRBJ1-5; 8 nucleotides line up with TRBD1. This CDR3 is CASSSDREYGQPQHF. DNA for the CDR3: TGTGCCAGCAGTTCGGACAGGGAATACGGTCAGCCCCAGCATTTT.